This T cell receptor beta chain originates from a study of T cells in Graves' hyperthyroidism and ophthalmopathy. Study details: It was at initial diagnosis, before any treatment, that peripheral blood was collected. Study outcomes and limitations: Appearing also in blood were most of the thyroid clonotypes expanded above 0.001.

This CDR3 region has 16 residues. CDR1 is MDHEN, CDR2 SYDVKM, per germline. With 2 bases clipped from V and 6 bases from J, the junction kept 8 bases outside the gene matches. RNA transcripts yielded amplified TCR beta CDR3 regions. HTBI primers were employed in a first-round RT-PCR of the TCR CDR3. A single record per CDR3 protein comes from TCRdb applying MiXCR to the multiplex PCR reads. The sample consists of over 250,000 distinct CDR3 sequences, over 20% of them appearing once. This clonotype was recorded at least ten times. Antigen: not known. The specimen sequenced was blood. This sequence was found in a man aged 30-40 years with Graves' ophthalmopathy. The chain carries TRBV28 and TRBJ2-7; TRBD1 aligns across 12 bases. CDR3 in DNA: TGTGCCAGCAGTTTACTTCCGGGACAGGGGGCGGGCGAGCAGTACTTC. Protein sequence: CASSLLPGQGAGEQYF.